The present entry profiles one T cell receptor (beta chain) with its context. The antigen it recognizes is unknown. Base qualities are not provided; no much larger clone lies one nucleotide away. Participants in the prospective study were aged roughly 18 to 100 years, lived in 20 to 30 United States geographic areas, and enrolled through a virtual design. In the prospective study, participants were assigned to cohorts based on the clinical history participants reported in a screening survey and a study questionnaire. Exposed participants had been in contact, within 2 weeks of entering the study, with a person who had a PCR-confirmed or clinician-diagnosed case of COVID-19. In the prospective study, mobile phlebotomists collected whole blood, serum and a nasopharyngeal or oropharyngeal swab from each participant. Additional blood draws and questionnaires over an approximately two-month period could optionally be provided by prospective study participants. Blood samples from the prospective study were shipped frozen or at room temperature prior to DNA extraction.

This specimen comes from a study of blood T cell repertoires in COVID-19 (dated by TCRdb to about 2020). Study-wide context: Samples from collaborators originated in the United States, Italy and Spain and spanned both the acute and convalescent phases of COVID-19. The material from the prospective study consisted of cDNA or gDNA derived from T cells, B-cell-depleted T cells, or PBMCs. The dataset comprised deeply sampled blood TCRbeta repertoires from subjects exposed to, actively infected with, or recovered from COVID-19. The repertoires were released in a freely available public database meant as a resource for research on the immune response to SARS-CoV-2. The samples were drawn from two sources: the first 160 participants of the ongoing ImmuneRACE study, and 950 to 1,500 subjects contributed by 6 global collaborators. Nearly every sample came with metadata listing a de-identified subject ID, COVID-19 status, age in years and sex. Where available, HLA class I and class II types were taken from metadata supplied by the sample provider and were not determined by assay-based typing. General findings and caveats noted by the study authors: The amount of clinical and demographic metadata varied by source and participant and was provided uncurated.

TCRbeta CDR3 regions were amplified from genomic DNA by means of the immunoSEQ Assay, a bias-controlled multiplex PCR. In the paper's pipeline: Within the assay, amplification of reference gene primers was used to estimate how many nucleated cells each sample contained. To quantify the absolute abundance of each unique TCRbeta CDR3 rearrangement, sequence reads were collapsed and filtered. Productive Simpson clonality was computed per sample as the square root of Simpson's diversity index over productive rearrangements. TCRdb took this table from immuneACCESS and kept in-frame rearrangements with V and J called. Such tables lack part of the clones; where checked against another copy, unresolved V genes explain under half of the gap, and the rest is unexplained. The D gene and trimming were derived from the DNA, and the V and J assignments and clone size from that table. The sample records about 320,000 clones, around 85% of which are singletons. The ten largest clonotypes hold approximately 1.9% of the sample.

The clonotype was recovered from a woman between 25 and 40 years old who had been exposed to COVID-19. The material sequenced was PBMCs or T cells enriched from blood (not recorded which).

The CDR3 reads as follows: CASSQDVVYEQYF. The DNA reads as follows: TGCGCCAGCAGCCAAGATGTTGTATACGAGCAGTACTTC. The sequence is built from TRBV4-3 and TRBJ2-7; too little of a D gene remains to name it. The CDR3 numbers 13 residues from cysteine through phenylalanine. Only the CDR3 DNA stays, 39 bases, in frame from base 1. Looking up the germline V gene yields CDR1 LGHNA and CDR2 YSLEER. Cut back by 0 bases and 4 bases, the V and J ends lie 7 bases apart.